This T cell receptor (beta chain) was profiled in a study of T cell responses to AZD1222 COVID-19 vaccine. In the case of this clone: What it binds is unknown.

The study's findings and limits: Donors in the cohort were predominantly white British and more often female, and clonal diversity was possibly underestimated.

The CDR3 length is 12 residues. V lost 6 bases, J lost 4 bases, and 4 bases lay in between. Germline-derived CDR1 and CDR2 are MDHEN and SYDVKM. Using immunoSEQ multiplex PCR, the repertoire was profiled, and TCRdb retains in-frame clones only, with some absent. The repertoire holds tens of thousands of clones, roughly 90% seen once, with approximately 4.5% in the top ten. Source: peripheral blood, taken 28 days after the second AZD1222 dose. V is TRBV28 and J is TRBJ2-6; D is ambiguous. The clonotype originates from an adult who received the AZD1222 COVID-19 vaccine. The CDR3 sequence: CASSSGANVLTF. The CDR3 coding sequence is TGTGCCAGCAGCTCAGGGGCCAACGTCCTGACTTTC.